This T cell receptor beta chain came from a study of control samples from healthy donors and cancer patients (dated by TCRdb to 2019 to 2021). V is pruned by 7 bases and J by 0 bases, leaving 11 bases of the junction without a gene match. Based on the germline V gene, the CDR1 and CDR2 sequences are MDHEN and SYDVKM. The cysteine opens and the phenylalanine closes a CDR3 of 17 amino acids. The only DNA kept is the CDR3, 51 bases in frame from the first base. The protocol used for the library was the immunoSEQ multiplex PCR assay. Drawn from immuneACCESS, this table holds only the in-frame rearrangements with V and J called that TCRdb kept. Clones are partly lost; checked studies trace under half to an unresolved V gene and leave the rest unexplained. This sample gives about 180,000 clones in total; around 89% of them show up just once. The ten largest clones take up about 1.4% of the sample. Points on this clone: Its binding antigen is unknown. Nothing much larger sits one base from this clone, and base qualities are not available.

The TCR sequence derives from a woman in her fifties or sixties in good health. The specimen sequenced was blood. The receptor chain draws on TRBV28 and TRBJ2-1; TRBD2 matches 8 bases in the middle. DNA sequence: TGTGCCAGCATCGAGGCGGGAGGCTCTAGCTCCTACAATGAGCAGTTCTTC. Its protein product is CASIEAGGSSSYNEQFF.